The T cell receptor (beta chain) described here comes from a study of blood T cell repertoires in COVID-19. On the study more broadly: Samples taken during acute and convalescent COVID-19 were collected in the United States, Italy and Spain.

The germline V gene has CDR1 SGHTA and CDR2 FQGNSA. The CDR3 sequence is 14 residues long. V lost 4 bases, J lost 7 bases, and 7 bases stayed unmatched. Under the authors' procedure: By means of reference gene primer amplification, nucleated cell counts were estimated. Assay: immunoSEQ multiplex PCR; the TCRdb copy retains only in-frame clones and omits some. V and J calls and clone size follow that table, whereas D and trimming were derived from the DNA. The repertoire holds approximately 220,000 clones, with around nine tenths as singletons. Participants were aged about 18 to 89 years, lived in roughly 23 US areas, and enrolled virtually. Categorization into cohorts depended on clinical history that participants reported.

The chain carries TRBV7-2 and TRBJ1-5, with 7 bases matching TRBD1. Sequencing was performed on PBMCs or T cells enriched from blood (not recorded which). The TCR sequence derives from a woman under 40 with acute COVID-19. The CDR3 loop is CASSSGTALQPQHF. DNA of the CDR3: TGTGCCAGCAGCTCCGGGACAGCATTGCAGCCCCAGCATTTT.